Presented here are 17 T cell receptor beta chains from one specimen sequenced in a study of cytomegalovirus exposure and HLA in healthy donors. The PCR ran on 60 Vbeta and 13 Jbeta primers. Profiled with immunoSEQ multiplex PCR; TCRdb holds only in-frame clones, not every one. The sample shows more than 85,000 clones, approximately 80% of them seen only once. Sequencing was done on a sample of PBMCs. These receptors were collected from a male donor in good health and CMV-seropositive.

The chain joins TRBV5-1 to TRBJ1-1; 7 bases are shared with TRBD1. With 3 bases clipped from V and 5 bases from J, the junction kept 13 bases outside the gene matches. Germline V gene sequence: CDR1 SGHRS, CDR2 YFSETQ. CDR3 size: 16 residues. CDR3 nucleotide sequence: TGCGCCAGCAGCTCGGGGGACAGCGCAGTGAGGACTGAAGCTTTCTTT. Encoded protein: CASSSGDSAVRTEAFF.

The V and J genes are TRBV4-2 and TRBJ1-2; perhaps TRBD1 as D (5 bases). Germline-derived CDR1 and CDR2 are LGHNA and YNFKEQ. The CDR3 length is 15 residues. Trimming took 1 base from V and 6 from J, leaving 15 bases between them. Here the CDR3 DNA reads TGTGCCAGCAGCCAAGCCCGACAGTCTAAGAATGGCTACACCTTC. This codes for CASSQARQSKNGYTF.

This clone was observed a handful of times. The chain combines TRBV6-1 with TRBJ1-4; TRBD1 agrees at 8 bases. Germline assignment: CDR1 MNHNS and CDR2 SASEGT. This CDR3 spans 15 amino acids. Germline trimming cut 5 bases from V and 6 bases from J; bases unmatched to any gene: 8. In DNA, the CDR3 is TGTGCCAGCAGTCAGAACGGACAGGGTTATGAAAAACTGTTTTTT. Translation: CASSQNGQGYEKLFF.

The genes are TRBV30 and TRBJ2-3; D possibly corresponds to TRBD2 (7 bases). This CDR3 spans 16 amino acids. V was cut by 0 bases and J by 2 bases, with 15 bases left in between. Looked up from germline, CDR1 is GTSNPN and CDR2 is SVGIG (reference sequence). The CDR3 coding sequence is TGTGCCTGGAGTGTACGACCGGCGGGGGCCACAGATACGCAGTATTTT. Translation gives CAWSVRPAGATDTQYF.

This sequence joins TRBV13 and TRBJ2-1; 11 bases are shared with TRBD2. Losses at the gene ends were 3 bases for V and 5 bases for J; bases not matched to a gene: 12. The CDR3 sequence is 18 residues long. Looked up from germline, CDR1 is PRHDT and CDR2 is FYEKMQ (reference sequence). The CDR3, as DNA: TGTGCCAGCAGCTTTCTAGCGCCCGGGACTAGCGGACACAATGAGCAGTTCTTC. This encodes CASSFLAPGTSGHNEQFF. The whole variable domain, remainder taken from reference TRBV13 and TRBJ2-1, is AAGVIQSPRHLIKEKRETATLKCYPIPRHDTVYWYQQGPGQDPQFLISFYEKMQSDKGSIPDRFSAQQFSDYHSELNMSSLELGDSALYFCASSFLAPGTSGHNEQFFGPGTRLTVL.

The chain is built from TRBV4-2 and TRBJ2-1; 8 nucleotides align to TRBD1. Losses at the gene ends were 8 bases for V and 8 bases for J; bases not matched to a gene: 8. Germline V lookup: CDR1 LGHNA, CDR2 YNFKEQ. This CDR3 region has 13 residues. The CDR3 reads CASEGQGRDEQFF. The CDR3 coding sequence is TGTGCCAGCGAAGGACAGGGTAGGGATGAGCAGTTCTTC.

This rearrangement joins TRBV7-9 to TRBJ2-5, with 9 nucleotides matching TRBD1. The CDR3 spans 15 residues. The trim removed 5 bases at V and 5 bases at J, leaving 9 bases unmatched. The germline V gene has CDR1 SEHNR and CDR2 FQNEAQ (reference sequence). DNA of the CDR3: TGTGCCAGCAGCCTCACAGGGGGCACTGTGGAGACCCAGTACTTC. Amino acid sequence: CASSLTGGTVETQYF.

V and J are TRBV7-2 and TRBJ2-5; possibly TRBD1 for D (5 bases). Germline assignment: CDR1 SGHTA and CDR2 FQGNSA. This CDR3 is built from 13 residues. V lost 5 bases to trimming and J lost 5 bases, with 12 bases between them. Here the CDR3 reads CASSQGSLETQYF. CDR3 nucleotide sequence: TGTGCCAGCAGCCAGGGCAGTTTGGAGACCCAGTACTTC.

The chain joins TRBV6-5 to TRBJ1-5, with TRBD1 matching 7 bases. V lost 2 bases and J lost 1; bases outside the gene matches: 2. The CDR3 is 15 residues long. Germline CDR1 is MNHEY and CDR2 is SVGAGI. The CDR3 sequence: CASSYGTASNQPQHF. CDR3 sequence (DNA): TGTGCCAGCAGTTACGGGACAGCGAGCAATCAGCCCCAGCATTTT.

CDR3 nucleotide sequence: TGCGCCAGCAGCTTGGTCCCAGGTGGCGAGCAGTACTTC. It yields the protein CASSLVPGGEQYF. J is TRBJ2-7 and V is TRBV5-1, with D uncertain. Germline lookup yields CDR1 SGHRS and CDR2 YFSETQ. V lost 0 bases and J lost 6, with 10 bases in between. This CDR3 has 13 amino acids. The full variable domain, rest sourced from reference TRBV5-1 and TRBJ2-7, is KAGVTQTPRYLIKTRGQQVTLSCSPISGHRSVSWYQQTPGQGLQFLFEYFSETQRNKGNFPGRFSGRQFSNSRSEMNVSTLELGDSALYLCASSLVPGGEQYFGPGTRLTVT.

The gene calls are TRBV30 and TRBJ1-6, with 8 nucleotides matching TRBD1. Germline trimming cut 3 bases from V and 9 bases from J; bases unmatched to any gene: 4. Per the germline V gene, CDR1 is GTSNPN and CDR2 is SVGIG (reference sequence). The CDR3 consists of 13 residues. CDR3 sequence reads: CAWRTGVRSPLHF. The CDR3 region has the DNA TGTGCCTGGAGGACAGGGGTACGTTCACCCCTCCACTTT. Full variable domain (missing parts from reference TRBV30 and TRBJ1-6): SQTIHQWPATLVQPVGSPLSLECTVEGTSNPNLYWYRQAAGRGLQLLFYSVGIGQISSEVPQNLSASRPQDRQFILSSKKLLLSDSGFYLCAWRTGVRSPLHFGNGTRLTVT.

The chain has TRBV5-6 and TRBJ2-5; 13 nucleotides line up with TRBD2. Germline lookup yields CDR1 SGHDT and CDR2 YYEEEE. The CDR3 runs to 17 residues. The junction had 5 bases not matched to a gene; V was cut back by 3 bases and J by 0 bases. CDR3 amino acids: CASSWTSGGPYQETQYF. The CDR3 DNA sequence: TGTGCCAGCAGCTGGACTAGCGGGGGTCCCTACCAAGAGACCCAGTACTTC.

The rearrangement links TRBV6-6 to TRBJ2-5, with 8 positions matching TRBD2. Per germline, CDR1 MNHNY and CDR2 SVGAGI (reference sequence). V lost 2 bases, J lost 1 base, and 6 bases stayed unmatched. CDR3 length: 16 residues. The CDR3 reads CASSYRRGGTQETQYF. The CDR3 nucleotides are TGTGCCAGCAGTTACCGCCGGGGGGGGACCCAAGAGACCCAGTACTTC.

In DNA form, the CDR3 reads TGTGCCAGCAGATCGTCTGGGGCCAACGTCCTGACTTTC. Translating gives CASRSSGANVLTF. V usage is TRBV6-5 and J usage is TRBJ2-6; D call uncertain. Trimming pared 6 bases from V and 1 base from J, leaving 4 bases between. From germline, CDR1 is MNHEY and CDR2 SVGAGI. The CDR3 spans 13 residues.

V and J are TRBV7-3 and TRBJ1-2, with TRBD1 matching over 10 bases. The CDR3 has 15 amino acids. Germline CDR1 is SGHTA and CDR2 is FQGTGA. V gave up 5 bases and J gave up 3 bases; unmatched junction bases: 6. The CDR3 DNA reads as TGTGCCAGCAGCCGGGACAGGGGACAGGACTATGGCTACACCTTC. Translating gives CASSRDRGQDYGYTF. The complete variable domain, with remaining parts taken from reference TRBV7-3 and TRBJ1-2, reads GAGVSQTPSNKVTEKGKYVELRCDPISGHTALYWYRQSLGQGPEFLIYFQGTGAADDSGLPNDRFFAVRPEGSVSTLKIQRTERGDSAVYLCASSRDRGQDYGYTFGSGTRLTVV.

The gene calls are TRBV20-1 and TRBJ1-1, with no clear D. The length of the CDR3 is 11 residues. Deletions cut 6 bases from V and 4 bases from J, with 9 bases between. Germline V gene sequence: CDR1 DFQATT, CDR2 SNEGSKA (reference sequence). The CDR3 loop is CSARVGTEAFF. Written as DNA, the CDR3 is TGCAGTGCGAGGGTGGGCACTGAAGCTTTCTTT.

The CDR3, as DNA: TGTGCCAGCAGCTTACTGGCAGAGACCCAGTACTTC. It encodes CASSLLAETQYF. The V call is TRBV7-2, the J call TRBJ2-5; D uncertain. Trimming cost V 2 bases and J 4 bases, with 5 bases left between them. The CDR3 is 12 amino acids. Germline V lookup: CDR1 SGHTA, CDR2 FQGNSA. The full variable domain, with the rest looked up from reference TRBV7-2 and TRBJ2-5, is GAGVSQSPSNKVTEKGKDVELRCDPISGHTALYWYRQSLGQGLEFLIYFQGNSAPDKSGLPSDRFSAERTGGSVSTLTIQRTQQEDSAVYLCASSLLAETQYFGPGTRLLVL.